This entry concerns a single TCR beta chain. No antigen is known for it. This sample stems from a study of T cells in Graves' hyperthyroidism and ophthalmopathy. Study-wide findings and caveats: Among clonotypes expanded in thyroid above 0.001, most were also found in blood. Ophthalmopathy got predicted by the model a median approximately six months before its onset.

Authors of the study amplified TCR beta CDR3 regions from RNA transcripts. The TCR CDR3 first-round RT-PCR relied on the HTBI primer set. TCRdb fed the multiplex PCR reads into MiXCR, producing one record per CDR3 protein. This table holds fewer than 800,000 distinct CDR3 sequences, about 15% found once. Looked up from germline, CDR1 is GTSNPN and CDR2 is SVGIG (reference sequence). With 8 bases clipped from V and 0 bases from J, the junction kept 22 bases outside the gene matches. The CDR3 is 19 residues long. Those patients with uncontrolled infection, other autoimmune disease, pregnancy or lactation were excluded. Together with thyroid ultrasound, orbital computed tomography, serum thyroxine and TRAb, clinical symptoms were used for diagnoses.

Sequencing used blood. This receptor was taken from a man younger than 35 with Graves' hyperthyroidism. The chain has TRBV30 and TRBJ2-3; 8 bases are shared with TRBD1. The CDR3 sequence: CASSRGQAHGPTSTDTQYF. Written as DNA, the CDR3 is TGTGCCAGTAGCCGGGGACAGGCCCACGGCCCCACTAGCACAGATACGCAGTATTTT.